What follows are 18 T cell receptor beta chains derived from one specimen sequenced in a study of blood T cell repertoires in COVID-19. Only in-frame clones appear in the TCRdb table, and some are missing; sequencing was by immunoSEQ multiplex PCR. The repertoire holds around 70,000 clones, more than 80% seen once, with 20% in the top ten. Sequenced sample: peripheral blood. These receptors originate from a woman between 70 and 85 years old with acute or convalescent COVID-19.

In this sample, this clone turned up a few times. The rearrangement uses TRBV28 and TRBJ1-4; D call uncertain. Per the germline V gene, CDR1 is MDHEN and CDR2 is SYDVKM. The CDR3 has 15 amino acids. With 6 bases removed from V and 8 bases from J, the gap between germline ends came to 19 bases. The CDR3 spells CASRRPGMTYEKLFF. In nucleotides, the CDR3 is TGTGCCAGCAGGCGACCGGGAATGACATACGAAAAACTGTTTTTT.

V gene TRBV7-3 combines with J gene TRBJ2-1, with 13 bases fitting TRBD2. This CDR3 contains 16 residues. Germline V gene data show CDR1 as SGHTA and CDR2 as FQGTGA. Germline trimming cut 6 bases from V and 3 bases from J; bases unmatched to any gene: 5. The CDR3 loop reads CASRLRLAGGYNEQFF. The CDR3 nucleotides are TGTGCCAGCAGGTTACGACTAGCGGGAGGCTACAATGAGCAGTTCTTC.

The table lists this clone with a few counts. The CDR3 sequence: CASSLAELAEDYEQYF. In nucleotides, the CDR3 is TGCGCCAGCAGCTTGGCGGAGCTAGCGGAGGACTACGAGCAGTACTTC. V gene TRBV5-1 combines with J gene TRBJ2-7; TRBD2 matches at 7 bases. The CDR3 sequence is 16 residues long. The germline V gene encodes CDR1 SGHRS and CDR2 YFSETQ. The V gene end was trimmed by 0 bases and the J gene end by 3 bases; junction bases not matched to a gene: 9.

V gene TRBV7-9 combines with J gene TRBJ1-6, with TRBD1 as a possible D gene (6 bases). Germline V gene data show CDR1 as SEHNR and CDR2 as FQNEAQ (reference sequence). This CDR3 contains 15 residues. Trimming removed 6 bases at V and 9 bases at J, with 18 bases between. The CDR3 DNA is TGTGCCAGCAGATATGAAACAGGGCTTGGTTCACCCCTCCACTTT. It codes for CASRYETGLGSPLHF.

A few counts support this clone. This chain connects TRBV6-5 to TRBJ2-7, with a tentative D call TRBD1 (6 bases). This CDR3 spans 12 amino acids. CDR1 MNHEY and CDR2 SVGAGI come from the germline V gene. Trimming left V 9 bases short and J 1 base short, with 10 bases between. The CDR3 here is CASRDISYEQYF. CDR3 nucleotides: TGTGCCAGTAGGGACATTTCCTACGAGCAGTACTTC.

This chain connects TRBV28 to TRBJ1-1, with D hard to call. V was trimmed by 7 bases and J by 1 base, leaving 13 bases between them. This CDR3 region has 14 residues. The germline V gene has CDR1 MDHEN and CDR2 SYDVKM. The chain's CDR3 is CASTFLHRNTEAFF. The DNA for the CDR3 is TGTGCCAGCACCTTCTTACACCGGAACACTGAAGCTTTCTTT.

The chain is built from TRBV7-9 and TRBJ2-1; TRBD2 matches 13 bases. This CDR3 is 18 amino acids long. CDR1 is SEHNR and CDR2 is FQNEAQ in the germline V gene (reference sequence). J lost 7 bases, V lost 5 bases, and 14 bases had no gene match. CDR3 nucleotide sequence: TGTGCCAGCAGCCCTGGACTAGCGGGAGTTCGGGACGGAAATGAGCAGTTCTTC. Translation gives CASSPGLAGVRDGNEQFF.

V is TRBV30 and J is TRBJ1-5, with D possibly matching TRBD1 (6 bases). Germline V lookup: CDR1 GTSNPN, CDR2 SVGIG (reference sequence). There are 13 residues in the CDR3. V lost 4 bases, J lost 4 bases, and 11 bases lay in between. CDR3 in amino acids: CAWTPTGNQPQHF. Written as DNA, the CDR3 is TGTGCCTGGACCCCGACAGGAAATCAGCCCCAGCATTTT.

The chain couples TRBV2 to TRBJ1-4; D gene ambiguous. The CDR3 is 14 residues long. Deletions cut 4 bases from V and 7 bases from J, with 13 bases between. Per germline, CDR1 SNHLY and CDR2 FYNNEI. CDR3 nucleotides: TGTGCCAGCAGTGGCAGGCGAACCGGTGAAAAACTGTTTTTT. This encodes CASSGRRTGEKLFF.

This clone was seen more than once but under ten times. J is TRBJ1-2 and V is TRBV5-8, with D unclear. The CDR3 is 14 amino acids. V lost 3 bases, J lost 8 bases, and 17 bases lay in between. Germline CDR1 and CDR2: SGHTS and YDEGEE. This CDR3 reads CASSSHGEGSGYTF. The CDR3 nucleotides are TGTGCCAGCAGCTCCCACGGGGAGGGTTCGGGCTACACCTTC.

The chain is built from TRBV28 and TRBJ1-5; possible D gene TRBD1, 6 bases. CDR1 is MDHEN and CDR2 is SYDVKM in the germline V gene. The CDR3 runs to 15 residues. V shed 2 bases and J shed 1 base, with 9 bases lying between them. CDR3 loop: CASSLPDSSNQPQHF. The CDR3, as DNA: TGTGCCAGCAGTTTACCGGACAGCAGCAATCAGCCCCAGCATTTT.

The rearrangement links TRBV5-1 to TRBJ1-2, with D possibly being TRBD1 (5 bases). This CDR3 comprises 13 residues. Trimming left V 5 bases short and J 2 bases short, with 10 bases between. Germline CDR1 and CDR2: SGHRS and YFSETQ. The CDR3 loop reads CASRSGNNYGYTF. The CDR3 region has the DNA TGCGCCAGCAGGTCAGGGAACAACTATGGCTACACCTTC.

This clone was seen only once. The rearrangement links TRBV5-5 to TRBJ1-3, with a tentative D call TRBD1 (5 bases). CDR1 and CDR2 (germline): SGHKS, YYEKEE (reference sequence). This CDR3 has 15 residues. V was cut by 0 bases and J by 2 bases, with 9 bases left in between. The CDR3 reads CASSLVGAAGNTIYF. CDR3 nucleotide sequence: TGTGCCAGCAGCTTGGTAGGGGCGGCTGGAAACACCATATATTTT.

This chain joins TRBV29-1 and TRBJ1-1; 7 positions agree with TRBD1. The J segment lost 6 bases and the V segment lost 5 bases, leaving 6 bases of the junction unmatched. CDR3 length equals 12 residues. In germline, CDR1 is SQVTM, CDR2 ANQGSEA. The CDR3 loop reads CSVTDRVAEAFF. The CDR3 bases are TGCAGCGTTACAGACAGGGTCGCTGAAGCTTTCTTT. Full variable domain (remainder filled in from reference TRBV29-1 and TRBJ1-1): SAVISQKPSRDICQRGTSLTIQCQVDSQVTMMFWYRQQPGQSLTLIATANQGSEATYESGFVIDKFPISRPNLTFSTLTVSNMSPEDSSIYLCSVTDRVAEAFFGQGTRLTVV.

This clone occurred once. The rearrangement joins TRBV12-5 to TRBJ2-3; the match to TRBD2 covers 7 bases. The junction had 7 bases not matched to a gene; V was cut back by 0 bases and J by 4 bases. This CDR3 has 16 residues. Germline assignment: CDR1 LGHNT and CDR2 FRNRAP. CDR3 coding DNA: TGTGCTAGTGGTTTGGTACTAAGACTAGCCCCAGATACGCAGTATTTT. Protein product: CASGLVLRLAPDTQYF.

The chain combines TRBV20-1 with TRBJ2-7; TRBD2 aligns across 9 bases. The CDR3 runs 11 residues. The V gene's germline CDR1 is DFQATT and CDR2 SNEGSKA (reference sequence). V shed 8 bases and J 3 bases; nucleotides not matched to a gene: 2. The CDR3 sequence is CSPAGGYEQYF. In DNA, the CDR3 is TGCAGTCCAGCGGGAGGCTACGAGCAGTACTTC.

This rearrangement joins TRBV28 to TRBJ1-1, with D possibly matching TRBD1 (5 bases). The CDR3 spans 12 residues. Trimming pared 7 bases from V and 7 bases from J, leaving 13 bases between. Germline V gene data show CDR1 as MDHEN and CDR2 as SYDVKM. In DNA, the CDR3 is TGTGCCAGCACCCTGGGAGGGGTTGAAGCTTTCTTT. Translating gives CASTLGGVEAFF.

The chain uses TRBV27 and TRBJ2-2; 8 bases are shared with TRBD1. The V segment lost 8 bases and the J segment 9 bases; nucleotides outside the gene matches: 14. Germline CDR1 reads MNHEY; CDR2 reads SMNVEV (reference sequence). This CDR3 is built from 15 residues. The CDR3 DNA reads as TGTGCCAGCTCTCCGGCAGGGGGCCGGACGAGGGAGCTGTTTTTT. Translating it yields CASSPAGGRTRELFF.